Below, one TCR beta chain is given with its context. The data belong to a study of cytomegalovirus exposure and HLA in healthy donors. The germline V gene has CDR1 SGHVS and CDR2 FQNEAQ. V lost 5 bases to trimming and J lost 1 base; unmatched junction nucleotides: 13. This CDR3 spans 17 amino acids. This PCR relied on a set of 60 Vbeta primers and 13 Jbeta primers. Sequenced by immunoSEQ multiplex PCR; TCRdb stores in-frame clones only, minus some. The sample includes some 130,000 clones, 75% to 80% of them seen just once. The chain joins TRBV7-8 to TRBJ1-1; 7 bases are a match to TRBD1. This TCR came from a man aged 25 to 45 in good health and CMV-seronegative. Sequenced sample: PBMCs. The CDR3 loop reads CASSLFGQALSNTEAFF. The CDR3 nucleotides are TGTGCCAGCAGCCTTTTCGGACAGGCCTTATCGAACACTGAAGCTTTCTTT.